This is a list of T cell receptor beta chains from one sample in a study of cytomegalovirus exposure and HLA in healthy donors. Profiled with immunoSEQ multiplex PCR; TCRdb holds only in-frame clones, not every one. The repertoire holds 170,000 or so clones, with 77% as singletons. The sample comprised PBMCs. The receptors were gathered from a woman aged 55-70 years in good health and CMV-seropositive. Both conserved end residues are part of each CDR3. A D gene is named only where the DNA matches it firmly. Size is omitted from some rows. Given values are once, few, many or a class for expanded clones.

j_gene: TRBJ2-7; v_gene: TRBV18; d_gene: TRBD1; abundance: NA; CDR3nt: TGTGCCAGCTCACCACGGGACAGCTCCTACGAGCAGTACTTC; CDR3aa: CASSPRDSSYEQYF
j_gene: TRBJ1-5; v_gene: TRBV7-9; d_gene: NA; abundance: NA; CDR3nt: TGTGCCAGCAGCGAATACAGGGAAGGCCGGCAGCCCCAGCATTTT; CDR3aa: CASSEYREGRQPQHF
j_gene: TRBJ2-7; v_gene: TRBV27; d_gene: NA; abundance: NA; CDR3nt: TGTGCCAGCAAATCAGTGAACACCTACGAGCAGTACTTC; CDR3aa: CASKSVNTYEQYF
j_gene: TRBJ2-6; v_gene: TRBV19; d_gene: NA; abundance: few; CDR3nt: TGTGCCAGTGCGGGGTGGGGGGCCAACGTCCTGACTTTC; CDR3aa: CASAGWGANVLTF
j_gene: TRBJ2-4; v_gene: TRBV7-2; d_gene: TRBD2; abundance: NA; CDR3nt: TGTGCCAGCAGCAACCCTGCTGGGCGGGGGGCAGCCAAAAACATTCAGTACTTC; CDR3aa: CASSNPAGRGAAKNIQYF
j_gene: TRBJ1-6; v_gene: TRBV11-1; d_gene: TRBD1; abundance: NA; CDR3nt: TGTGCCAGCAGCCCGACAGGGTCGAATTCACCCCTCCACTTT; CDR3aa: CASSPTGSNSPLHF
j_gene: TRBJ2-1; v_gene: TRBV2; d_gene: NA; abundance: NA; CDR3nt: TGTGCCAGCAGTGATAGGGGTTCTTCCTACAATGAGCAGTTCTTC; CDR3aa: CASSDRGSSYNEQFF
j_gene: TRBJ2-1; v_gene: TRBV5-4; d_gene: TRBD2; abundance: NA; CDR3nt: TGTGCCAGCAGCGCAAGACTAGCGGGGTTGGAGAAGAATGAGCAGTTCTTC; CDR3aa: CASSARLAGLEKNEQFF
j_gene: TRBJ2-7; v_gene: TRBV11-2; d_gene: NA; abundance: NA; CDR3nt: TGTGCCAGCAGCTTAGATCAATACGAGCAGTACTTC; CDR3aa: CASSLDQYEQYF
j_gene: TRBJ2-1; v_gene: TRBV4-3; d_gene: NA; abundance: NA; CDR3nt: TGCGCCAGCAGCCAAGATTGGAGGCTAGACAATGAGCAGTTCTTC; CDR3aa: CASSQDWRLDNEQFF
j_gene: TRBJ2-1; v_gene: TRBV7-6; d_gene: NA; abundance: NA; CDR3nt: TGTGCCAGCAGCTTACTTTCAGGCCAATACAATGAGCAGTTCTTC; CDR3aa: CASSLLSGQYNEQFF
j_gene: TRBJ2-5; v_gene: TRBV7-9; d_gene: TRBD2; abundance: NA; CDR3nt: TGTGCCAGCAGCTTTCTAGCGGGAGCGCAAGAGACCCAGTACTTC; CDR3aa: CASSFLAGAQETQYF
j_gene: TRBJ2-1; v_gene: TRBV27; d_gene: TRBD2; abundance: NA; CDR3nt: TGTGCCAGCAGCAGACTAGCGGGAGGGTCCTACAATGAGCAGTTCTTC; CDR3aa: CASSRLAGGSYNEQFF
j_gene: TRBJ1-5; v_gene: TRBV23-1; d_gene: TRBD1; abundance: NA; CDR3nt: TGCGCCAGTCACCGTTTTTACAGGGGCCCCCACTATAGCAATCAGCCCCAGCATTTT; CDR3aa: CASHRFYRGPHYSNQPQHF
j_gene: TRBJ1-1; v_gene: TRBV25-1; d_gene: NA; abundance: NA; CDR3nt: TGTGCCAGCAGATGGATAGAGCCACCTTCGGGCACTGAAGCTTTCTTT; CDR3aa: CASRWIEPPSGTEAFF
j_gene: TRBJ2-4; v_gene: TRBV2; d_gene: NA; abundance: NA; CDR3nt: TGTGCCAGCAGTGTGGGGCAGGCAAGGGCTCCATTAGCCAAAAACATTCAGTACTTC; CDR3aa: CASSVGQARAPLAKNIQYF
j_gene: TRBJ2-3; v_gene: TRBV5-6; d_gene: NA; abundance: NA; CDR3nt: TGTGCCAGCAGTTTGACTAGGTCCCGTACGCAGTATTTT; CDR3aa: CASSLTRSRTQYF
j_gene: TRBJ2-1; v_gene: TRBV9; d_gene: NA; abundance: NA; CDR3nt: TGTGCCAGCAGCGTAGCCGGGTACAATGAGCAGTTCTTC; CDR3aa: CASSVAGYNEQFF
j_gene: TRBJ2-5; v_gene: TRBV5-4; d_gene: TRBD2; abundance: NA; CDR3nt: TGTGCCAGCAGCTTGGAACTAGCGGGGGGGCGTGAGACCCAGTACTTC; CDR3aa: CASSLELAGGRETQYF
j_gene: TRBJ2-5; v_gene: TRBV11-2; d_gene: TRBD1; abundance: NA; CDR3nt: TGTGCCAGCACCTCTCGACAGGGTGGTCCGGGGACCCAGTACTTC; CDR3aa: CASTSRQGGPGTQYF
j_gene: TRBJ2-7; v_gene: TRBV5-1; d_gene: TRBD1; abundance: NA; CDR3nt: TGCGCCAGCAGACTGGACAGGGTCGACGAGCAGTACTTC; CDR3aa: CASRLDRVDEQYF
j_gene: TRBJ1-1; v_gene: TRBV15; d_gene: NA; abundance: NA; CDR3nt: TGTGCCACCAGCAGTCAGGGTGGGGACACTGAAGCTTTCTTT; CDR3aa: CATSSQGGDTEAFF
j_gene: TRBJ1-5; v_gene: TRBV6-5; d_gene: TRBD1; abundance: NA; CDR3nt: TGTGCCAGCAGTTATCGGCCGACAGGGGACCAGCCCCAGCATTTT; CDR3aa: CASSYRPTGDQPQHF
j_gene: TRBJ1-5; v_gene: TRBV30; d_gene: TRBD1; abundance: NA; CDR3nt: TGTGCCTGGAGCGGGACAGCCCTTAGCAATCAGCCCCAGCATTTT; CDR3aa: CAWSGTALSNQPQHF
j_gene: TRBJ2-3; v_gene: TRBV7-9; d_gene: TRBD1; abundance: once; CDR3nt: TGTGCCAGCAGCTTACCCCGGACAGGGGTCCGCACAGATACGCAGTATTTT; CDR3aa: CASSLPRTGVRTDTQYF
j_gene: TRBJ2-7; v_gene: TRBV5-1; d_gene: NA; abundance: once; CDR3nt: TGCGCCAGCAGCCCAGGGACACTTACCTACGAGCAGTACTTC; CDR3aa: CASSPGTLTYEQYF
j_gene: TRBJ2-2; v_gene: TRBV6-6; d_gene: NA; abundance: NA; CDR3nt: TGTGCCAGCAGCCCCGGTCGGGACACCGGGGAGCTGTTTTTT; CDR3aa: CASSPGRDTGELFF
j_gene: TRBJ2-1; v_gene: TRBV28; d_gene: TRBD2; abundance: NA; CDR3nt: TGTGCCAGCAGTACCCGGACTAGCGGGAGAATGGATGAGCAGTTCTTC; CDR3aa: CASSTRTSGRMDEQFF
j_gene: TRBJ1-2; v_gene: TRBV2; d_gene: NA; abundance: NA; CDR3nt: TGTGCCAGCGGACTGGAACAGTATAGCTATGGCTACACCTTC; CDR3aa: CASGLEQYSYGYTF
j_gene: TRBJ2-1; v_gene: TRBV20-1; d_gene: TRBD1; abundance: NA; CDR3nt: TGCAGCCCCGGACAGGGGAATGAGCAGTTCTTC; CDR3aa: CSPGQGNEQFF
j_gene: TRBJ2-5; v_gene: TRBV5-1; d_gene: TRBD1; abundance: few; CDR3nt: TGCGCCAGCAGCCGGACAGGGGTCGGAGAGACCCAGTACTTC; CDR3aa: CASSRTGVGETQYF
j_gene: TRBJ2-1; v_gene: TRBV5-1; d_gene: TRBD2; abundance: NA; CDR3nt: TGCGCCAGCAGCTTGGGACTAGCGGGATCAAAAGGAAATGAGCAGTTCTTC; CDR3aa: CASSLGLAGSKGNEQFF
j_gene: TRBJ2-5; v_gene: TRBV5-4; d_gene: TRBD1; abundance: NA; CDR3nt: TGTGCCAGCAGCCCGCGGGACAGGGGCCTGGGAGAGACCCAGTACTTC; CDR3aa: CASSPRDRGLGETQYF
j_gene: TRBJ2-2; v_gene: TRBV11-1; d_gene: TRBD1; abundance: NA; CDR3nt: TGTGCCAGCAGCACGGACAGGACGGACACCGGGGAGCTGTTTTTT; CDR3aa: CASSTDRTDTGELFF
j_gene: TRBJ1-3; v_gene: TRBV7-9; d_gene: NA; abundance: NA; CDR3nt: TGTGCCAGCAGCTTACGAGGGAGCAACACCATATATTTT; CDR3aa: CASSLRGSNTIYF
j_gene: TRBJ2-7; v_gene: TRBV27; d_gene: TRBD2; abundance: NA; CDR3nt: TGTGCCAGCAGTTTCAGGACTAGCGGGGGCCCGGGGGCCTACGAGCAGTACTTC; CDR3aa: CASSFRTSGGPGAYEQYF
j_gene: TRBJ2-3; v_gene: TRBV5-1; d_gene: TRBD2; abundance: NA; CDR3nt: TGCGCCAGCAGCACCGGACTAGGTGATACGCAGTATTTT; CDR3aa: CASSTGLGDTQYF
j_gene: TRBJ2-7; v_gene: TRBV20-1; d_gene: NA; abundance: once; CDR3nt: TGCAGTGCTAGAGATCGGGACGAGCAGTACTTC; CDR3aa: CSARDRDEQYF
j_gene: TRBJ2-1; v_gene: TRBV5-4; d_gene: TRBD2; abundance: once; CDR3nt: TGTGCCAGCAGCCCGCCACTAGCGACCTACAATGAGCAGTTCTTC; CDR3aa: CASSPPLATYNEQFF
j_gene: TRBJ2-6; v_gene: TRBV2; d_gene: TRBD1; abundance: few; CDR3nt: TGTGCCAGCAGCCCCGGACAGGGACGGTCCTCTGGGGCCAACGTCCTGACTTTC; CDR3aa: CASSPGQGRSSGANVLTF
j_gene: TRBJ1-5; v_gene: TRBV6-6; d_gene: NA; abundance: few; CDR3nt: TGTGCCAGCAGCCCCGGCGGGGGGGGCAATCAGCCCCAGCATTTT; CDR3aa: CASSPGGGGNQPQHF
j_gene: TRBJ1-3; v_gene: TRBV9; d_gene: NA; abundance: NA; CDR3nt: TGTGCCAGCCAAGCTGAGTCTGGAAACACCATATATTTT; CDR3aa: CASQAESGNTIYF
j_gene: TRBJ2-3; v_gene: TRBV6-4; d_gene: NA; abundance: NA; CDR3nt: TGTGCCAGCAGCGCCTCTGGGCTCAGCACAGATACGCAGTATTTT; CDR3aa: CASSASGLSTDTQYF
j_gene: TRBJ1-2; v_gene: TRBV27; d_gene: NA; abundance: NA; CDR3nt: TGTGCCAGCAGTACTATCGGACAACCTCGGAACTATGGCTACACCTTC; CDR3aa: CASSTIGQPRNYGYTF
j_gene: TRBJ1-5; v_gene: TRBV13; d_gene: NA; abundance: NA; CDR3nt: TGTGCCAGCAGCTTAGGAGCGGTGCGGGCCTCGCCCCAGCATTTT; CDR3aa: CASSLGAVRASPQHF
j_gene: TRBJ2-3; v_gene: TRBV5-1; d_gene: TRBD1; abundance: NA; CDR3nt: TGCGCCAGCAGCTTCGGACAGGGGACAGATACGCAGTATTTT; CDR3aa: CASSFGQGTDTQYF